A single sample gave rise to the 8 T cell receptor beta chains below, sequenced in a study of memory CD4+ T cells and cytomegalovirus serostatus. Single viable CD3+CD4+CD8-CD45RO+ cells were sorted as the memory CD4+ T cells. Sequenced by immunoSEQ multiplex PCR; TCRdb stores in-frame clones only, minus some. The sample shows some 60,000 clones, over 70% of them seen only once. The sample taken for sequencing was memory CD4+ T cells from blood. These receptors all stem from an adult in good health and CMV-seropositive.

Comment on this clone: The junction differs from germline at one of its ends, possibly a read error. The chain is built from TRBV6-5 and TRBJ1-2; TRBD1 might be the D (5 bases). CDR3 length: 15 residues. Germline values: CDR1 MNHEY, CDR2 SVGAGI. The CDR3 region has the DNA TGTGCCGGCAGTTACTCGGGGCAGGGCGACTATGGCTACACCTTC. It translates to CAGSYSGQGDYGYTF.

The DNA for the CDR3 is TGTGCCTTTAAGCGGGAGGGCCGGGACACCGGGGAGCTGTTTTTT. Its protein product is CAFKREGRDTGELFF. The chain is built from TRBV6-1 and TRBJ2-2; the match to TRBD2 covers 10 bases. The germline V gene encodes CDR1 MNHNS and CDR2 SASEGT. V shed 11 bases, J shed 3 bases, and the junction held 9 bases outside the gene matches. There are 15 residues in the CDR3.

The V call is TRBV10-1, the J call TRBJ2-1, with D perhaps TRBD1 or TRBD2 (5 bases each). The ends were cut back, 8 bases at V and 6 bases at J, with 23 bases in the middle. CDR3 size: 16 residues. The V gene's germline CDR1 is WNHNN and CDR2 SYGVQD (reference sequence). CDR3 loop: CASLYSGSRGGNEQFF. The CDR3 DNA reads TGCGCCAGCCTATATTCAGGGTCTCGAGGAGGCAATGAGCAGTTCTTC.

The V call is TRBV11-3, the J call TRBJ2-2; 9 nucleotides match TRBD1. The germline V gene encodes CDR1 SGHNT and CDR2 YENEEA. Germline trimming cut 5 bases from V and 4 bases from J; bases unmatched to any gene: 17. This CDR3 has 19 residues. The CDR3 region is CASSPITGQGTTGTGELFF. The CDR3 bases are TGTGCCAGCAGCCCGATAACGGGACAGGGCACTACGGGCACCGGGGAGCTGTTTTTT.

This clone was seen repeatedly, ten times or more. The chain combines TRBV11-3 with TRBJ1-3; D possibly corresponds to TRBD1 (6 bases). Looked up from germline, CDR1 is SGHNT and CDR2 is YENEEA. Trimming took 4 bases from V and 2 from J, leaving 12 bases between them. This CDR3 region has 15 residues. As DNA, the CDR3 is TGTGCCAGCAGCTCGTACAGGGTGCCTGGAAACACCATATATTTT. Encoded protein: CASSSYRVPGNTIYF.

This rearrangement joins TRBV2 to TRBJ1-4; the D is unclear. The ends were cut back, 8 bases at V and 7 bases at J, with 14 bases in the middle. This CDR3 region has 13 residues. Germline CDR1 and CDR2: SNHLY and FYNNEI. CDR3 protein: CASAVRGLEKLFF. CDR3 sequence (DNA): TGTGCCAGCGCGGTGAGAGGGCTTGAAAAACTGTTTTTT.

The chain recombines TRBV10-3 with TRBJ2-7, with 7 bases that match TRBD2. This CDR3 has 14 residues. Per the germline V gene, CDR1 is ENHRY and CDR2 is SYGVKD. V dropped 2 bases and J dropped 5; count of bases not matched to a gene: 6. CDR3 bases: TGTGCCATCAGTGAGCTAGCGGCCACCAACGAGCAGTACTTC. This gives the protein CAISELAATNEQYF.

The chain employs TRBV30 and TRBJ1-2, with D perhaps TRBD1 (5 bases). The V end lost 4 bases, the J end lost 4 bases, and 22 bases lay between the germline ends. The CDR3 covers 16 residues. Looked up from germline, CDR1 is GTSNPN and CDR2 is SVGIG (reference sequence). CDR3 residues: CAWNRIRGAGPYGYTF. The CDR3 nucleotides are TGTGCCTGGAACCGGATTAGGGGTGCCGGGCCCTATGGCTACACCTTC.